These 14 T cell receptor beta chains were sequenced from one sample in a study of blood T cell repertoires in COVID-19. Sequenced by immunoSEQ multiplex PCR; TCRdb stores in-frame clones only, minus some. The repertoire has about 140,000 clones, 65% to 80% of them found once; the top ten carry approximately 14%. Material: peripheral blood. These receptors all come from a man of 80 years or more with acute or convalescent COVID-19.

The rearrangement uses TRBV6-2 or TRBV6-3 and TRBJ1-2, with 7 nucleotides matching TRBD1. This CDR3 region has 15 residues. Germline V lookup: CDR1 MNHEY, CDR2 SVGEGT. V was pared by 0 bases and J by 2 bases, with 3 bases of the junction left unmatched. CDR3 region: CASSYSTQGNYGYTF. The CDR3 DNA follows: TGTGCCAGCAGTTACTCGACACAGGGGAACTATGGCTACACCTTC.

This clone occurred a few times. The chain uses TRBV5-1 and TRBJ2-7, with 8 bases aligning to TRBD1. The J segment lost 2 bases and the V segment lost 6 bases, leaving 7 bases of the junction unmatched. Germline values: CDR1 SGHRS, CDR2 YFSETQ. The CDR3 extends over 14 amino acids. CDR3 sequence reads: CASKSEDRAYEQYF. Here the CDR3 DNA reads TGCGCCAGCAAATCCGAGGACAGGGCCTACGAGCAGTACTTC.

In this sample, this clone turned up a few times. The chain is built from TRBV11-3 and TRBJ2-5; 9 bases agree with TRBD1. Germline trimming cut 3 bases from V and 4 bases from J; bases unmatched to any gene: 9. The germline V gene encodes CDR1 SGHNT and CDR2 YENEEA. The CDR3 is 16 residues long. The CDR3 DNA reads as TGTGCCAGCAGCTTGAGTACAGGGGGCTCGAGAGAGACCCAGTACTTC. Its protein product is CASSLSTGGSRETQYF.

This clone showed up just once. J is TRBJ1-2 and V is TRBV12-3 or TRBV12-4, with TRBD1 as a possible D gene (5 bases). The CDR3 covers 12 residues. V lost 1 base, J lost 8 bases, and 8 bases lay in between. The CDR3 DNA sequence: TGTGCCAGCAGTTTAGGGGGCAAGGGCTACACCTTC. Amino acids: CASSLGGKGYTF.

The V and J genes are TRBV11-1 and TRBJ1-6; 7 bases align to TRBD1. The CDR3 runs to 15 residues. V lost 5 bases and J lost 3; bases outside the gene matches: 4. Germline-derived CDR1 and CDR2 are SGHAT and FQDESV (reference sequence). The CDR3 loop reads CASSPGTDYNSPLHF. The CDR3 bases are TGTGCCAGCAGCCCAGGGACAGACTATAATTCACCCCTCCACTTT.

The chain links TRBV2 to TRBJ2-1; 7 bases line up with TRBD1. The V gene end was trimmed by 7 bases and the J gene end by 8 bases; junction bases not matched to a gene: 20. Germline loops: CDR1 SNHLY, CDR2 FYNNEI. The CDR3 totals 17 residues. CDR3 sequence: CASTGQEWGFVGDEQFF. CDR3 nucleotide sequence: TGTGCCAGCACCGGACAGGAATGGGGGTTTGTCGGAGATGAGCAGTTCTTC.

V and J are TRBV6-5 and TRBJ1-2, with TRBD1 as a possible D gene (5 bases). Germline assignment: CDR1 MNHEY and CDR2 SVGAGI. The V gene lost 7 bases and the J gene lost 4 bases, with 13 bases spanning the gap. CDR3 size: 13 residues. The CDR3 reads CASTLGGVYGYTF. In nucleotides, the CDR3 is TGTGCCAGCACCCTCGGAGGGGTCTATGGCTACACCTTC.

This chain links TRBV7-9 with TRBJ2-7; D may be TRBD1 (6 bases). The germline V gene encodes CDR1 SEHNR and CDR2 FQNEAQ (reference sequence). V lost 4 bases to trimming and J lost 2 bases, with 12 bases between them. The CDR3 length is 14 residues. In nucleotides, the CDR3 is TGTGCCAGCAGCTCGGAACAGGGAACCTACGAGCAGTACTTC. It is translated as CASSSEQGTYEQYF.

This chain joins TRBV19 and TRBJ1-3; D remains ambiguous. V lost 5 bases to trimming and J lost 0 bases, with 11 bases between them. Germline CDR1 and CDR2: LNHDA and SQIVND (reference sequence). This CDR3 region has 15 residues. CDR3 protein: CASSSLRHSGNTIYF. CDR3 sequence (DNA): TGTGCCAGTAGTTCCCTCCGACACTCTGGAAACACCATATATTTT.

The chain employs TRBV9 and TRBJ1-5; 9 positions agree with TRBD1. Losses at the gene ends were 3 bases for V and 6 bases for J; bases not matched to a gene: 4. Germline V gene sequence: CDR1 SGDLS, CDR2 YYNGEE. This CDR3 region has 14 residues. Here the CDR3 DNA reads TGTGCCAGCAGCGGGGACAGGGATGGTCAGCCCCAGCATTTT. Its protein is CASSGDRDGQPQHF.

J is TRBJ1-6 and V is TRBV5-6; TRBD1 matches 8 bases. V lost 4 bases and J lost 5; bases outside the gene matches: 2. The CDR3 spans 14 residues. Germline CDR1 and CDR2: SGHDT and YYEEEE. CDR3 bases: TGTGCCAGCAGCGCACAGGGGGATAATTCACCCCTCCACTTT. This sequence encodes CASSAQGDNSPLHF.

The V gene is TRBV7-2, the J gene TRBJ1-2; 7 bases line up with TRBD1. V was clipped by 6 bases and J by 6 bases; unmatched bases: 13. CDR3 size: 15 residues. CDR1 SGHTA and CDR2 FQGNSA come from the germline V gene. As DNA, the CDR3 is TGTGCCAGCAGTCCCCGACAGGGCCAAGCTCATGGCTACACCTTC. It specifies CASSPRQGQAHGYTF.

V gene TRBV4-2 combines with J gene TRBJ2-7, with D possibly TRBD2 on 6 matching bases. CDR1 is LGHNA and CDR2 is YNFKEQ in the germline V gene. V was cut by 0 bases and J by 7 bases, with 22 bases left in between. This CDR3 is 17 amino acids long. The CDR3, as DNA: TGTGCCAGCAGCCAAGAATCCGGTGGGGACGGGAGCTTAGAGCAGTACTTC. Translating it yields CASSQESGGDGSLEQYF.

This chain connects TRBV29-1 to TRBJ1-1; D unresolved. The CDR3 length is 12 residues. From germline, CDR1 is SQVTM and CDR2 ANQGSEA. V shed 7 bases and J shed 0 bases, with 9 bases lying between them. The CDR3 region has the DNA TGCAGCGCCTTGGGCATGAACACTGAAGCTTTCTTT. This sequence encodes CSALGMNTEAFF.